The next 30 T cell receptor beta chains were all read from a single sample in a study of T cells after yellow fever vaccination. From the 5' RACE reads, TCRdb called clonotypes with MiXCR, one entry per CDR3 protein. Of about 170,000 distinct CDR3 sequences detected, about 6% appear once; the ten largest clones hold just under 3%. The source material was CD4+ T cells sorted from PBMCs, sampled on the day of the first yellow fever vaccination. The receptors here all came from a man between 18 and 29 years old who received the YFV17D yellow fever vaccine.

This clonotype came up a few times. The V call is TRBV5-5, the J call TRBJ2-2, with D maybe TRBD1 (6 bases). Trimming took 1 base from V and 2 from J, leaving 12 bases between them. The CDR3 sequence is 16 residues long. The V gene's germline CDR1 is SGHKS and CDR2 YYEKEE (reference sequence). CDR3 sequence (DNA): TGTGCCAGCAGCTTGTTGGGACAAATAAACACCGGGGAGCTGTTTTTT. As protein: CASSLLGQINTGELFF.

This clonotype was counted only a few times. The chain has TRBV20-1 and TRBJ1-2, with D possibly being TRBD1 (5 bases). Per germline, CDR1 DFQATT and CDR2 SNEGSKA (reference sequence). The germline V and J ends were trimmed by 3 bases and 1 base, with 21 bases remaining between them. CDR3 length: 17 amino acids. CDR3 DNA sequence: TGCAGTGCTAGGGGGGTAGGGCGACACTCTAATAACTATGGCTACACCTTC. Translating it yields CSARGVGRHSNNYGYTF.

This clonotype was observed many times. The rearrangement uses TRBV5-1 and TRBJ1-6, with 10 bases fitting TRBD1. Germline V gene lookup returns CDR1 SGHRS and CDR2 YFSETQ. The CDR3 loop spans 14 amino acids. Losses at the gene ends were 6 bases for V and 8 bases for J; bases not matched to a gene: 5. The CDR3 DNA follows: TGCGCCAGCACCCCCGGGACAGGGGATTCACCCCTCCACTTT. This gives the protein CASTPGTGDSPLHF.

V and J are TRBV4-2 and TRBJ2-3, with D hard to call. Germline V CDR1 and CDR2: LGHNA, YNFKEQ. There are 16 residues in the CDR3. The V end lost 3 bases, the J end lost 4 bases, and 17 bases lay between the germline ends. The CDR3 spells CASSQSWTAGPDTQYF. CDR3 DNA sequence: TGTGCCAGCAGCCAGAGTTGGACCGCCGGTCCAGATACGCAGTATTTT.

This clonotype was seen many times. This chain links TRBV5-4 with TRBJ2-3; 8 bases map to TRBD1. The V segment lost 4 bases and the J segment 3 bases; nucleotides outside the gene matches: 4. Germline CDR1 SGHNT, CDR2 YYREEE (reference sequence). This CDR3 has 14 residues. The CDR3 reads CASSQDRETDTQYF. The CDR3 bases are TGTGCCAGCAGCCAGGACAGGGAAACAGATACGCAGTATTTT.

V usage is TRBV7-2 and J usage is TRBJ2-7; possible D gene TRBD2, 6 bases. Germline values: CDR1 SGHTA, CDR2 FQGNSA. Trimming left V 5 bases short and J 0 bases short, with 8 bases between. The CDR3 runs to 13 residues. CDR3 amino acids: CASSRDFSYEQYV. CDR3 sequence (DNA): TGTGCCAGCAGCCGGGACTTCTCCTACGAGCAGTACGTC.

This clonotype showed up many times. V is TRBV7-9 and J is TRBJ2-5; D may be TRBD1 (6 bases). With 6 bases removed from V and 4 bases from J, the gap between germline ends came to 18 bases. The length of the CDR3 is 15 residues. The germline V gene encodes CDR1 SEHNR and CDR2 FQNEAQ (reference sequence). CDR3: CASSRSRGFRETQYF. The CDR3 nucleotides are TGTGCCAGCAGTCGAAGCAGGGGATTCAGAGAGACCCAGTACTTC. Combining the CDR3 with reference TRBV7-9 and TRBJ2-5 gives the whole variable domain DTGVSQNPRHKITKRGQNVTFRCDPISEHNRLYWYRQTLGQGPEFLTYFQNEAQLEKSRLLSDRFSAERPKGSFSTLEIQRTEQGDSAMYLCASSRSRGFRETQYFGPGTRLLVL.

The chain joins TRBV2 to TRBJ1-6; no definite D call. V gave up 5 bases and J gave up 6 bases, with 11 bases separating them. The germline V gene has CDR1 SNHLY and CDR2 FYNNEI. CDR3 length: 14 residues. The chain's CDR3 is CASSLNRINSPLHF. The CDR3 bases are TGTGCCAGCAGTCTCAACCGAATTAATTCACCCCTCCACTTT. Using reference TRBV2 and TRBJ1-6 for the parts outside the CDR3, the full variable domain is EPEVTQTPSHQVTQMGQEVILRCVPISNHLYFYWYRQILGQKVEFLVSFYNNEISEKSEIFDDQFSVERPDGSNFTLKIRSTKLEDSAMYFCASSLNRINSPLHFGNGTRLTVT.

A few counts support this clonotype. The chain recombines TRBV5-4 with TRBJ2-2; D is perhaps TRBD2 (6 bases). The CDR3 contains 14 residues. V lost 0 bases to trimming and J lost 6 bases, with 9 bases between them. Looked up from germline, CDR1 is SGHNT and CDR2 is YYREEE (reference sequence). Here the CDR3 DNA reads TGTGCCAGCAGCTTGGAACTAGCATCCGGGGAGCTGTTTTTT. It translates to CASSLELASGELFF.

As for this clonotype: It may be a read error: a sequence one base away is much more abundant. The chain is built from TRBV12-3 or TRBV12-4 and TRBJ1-1, with 7 positions matching TRBD1. The ends lost 1 base at V and 4 bases at J; junction bases unmatched: 6. The length of the CDR3 is 15 residues. Here the CDR3 reads CASSLDATGITEAFF. CDR3 DNA sequence: TGTGCCAGCAGTTTAGACGCGACAGGGATCACTGAAGCTTTCTTT.

The chain combines TRBV5-1 with TRBJ1-6, with TRBD1 matching 9 bases. J was trimmed by 7 bases and V by 3 bases; bases with no gene match: 5. CDR1 SGHRS and CDR2 YFSETQ come from the germline V gene. CDR3 size: 15 residues. DNA for the CDR3: TGCGCCAGCAGCTCGACACAGGGGGCGAATTCACCCCTCCACTTT. Protein sequence: CASSSTQGANSPLHF.

Ten or more counts support this clonotype. The chain has TRBV12-3 or TRBV12-4 and TRBJ1-5, with D unclear. V shed 4 bases and J shed 9 bases, with 10 bases lying between them. There are 12 residues in the CDR3. The CDR3 is CASSSSEGPQHF. The CDR3, as DNA: TGTGCCAGCAGTTCCTCGGAGGGGCCCCAGCATTTT.

CDR3 sequence reads: CASSPSGAFRNEQFF. CDR3 in DNA: TGTGCCAGCAGCCCGAGCGGGGCCTTCAGGAATGAGCAGTTCTTC. V and J are TRBV7-9 and TRBJ2-1; TRBD2 matches at 7 bases. The germline V gene has CDR1 SEHNR and CDR2 FQNEAQ (reference sequence). V trimming: 5 bases; J trimming: 7 bases; junction bases outside the gene matches: 11. The CDR3 runs to 15 residues. Looking up the rest from reference TRBV7-9 and TRBJ2-1 gives the full variable domain: DTGVSQNPRHKITKRGQNVTFRCDPISEHNRLYWYRQTLGQGPEFLTYFQNEAQLEKSRLLSDRFSAERPKGSFSTLEIQRTEQGDSAMYLCASSPSGAFRNEQFFGPGTRLTVL.

This chain connects TRBV5-4 to TRBJ2-1; 12 nucleotides line up with TRBD2. CDR1 is SGHNT, CDR2 YYREEE, per germline (reference sequence). With 0 bases clipped from V and 9 bases from J, the junction kept 10 bases outside the gene matches. This CDR3 spans 17 amino acids. The CDR3 is CASSLGLTSGGGGEQFF. Written as DNA, the CDR3 is TGTGCCAGCAGCTTGGGATTGACTAGCGGGGGTGGGGGTGAGCAGTTCTTC.

This clonotype was seen repeatedly, ten times or more. The V call is TRBV10-2, the J call TRBJ1-6; 8 nucleotides match TRBD1. Germline loops: CDR1 WSHSY, CDR2 SAAADI. The CDR3 is made up of 14 amino acids. Unmatched junction bases numbered 2, after V lost 3 bases and J lost 7 bases. CDR3 region: CASSDRTGNSPLHF. Written as DNA, the CDR3 is TGCGCCAGCAGTGATAGGACAGGGAATTCACCCCTCCACTTT.

This clonotype was recorded at least ten times. J is TRBJ1-2 and V is TRBV12-3 or TRBV12-4; a possible D gene is TRBD1 (6 bases). V lost 4 bases and J 2 bases, leaving 11 bases between the germline ends. The CDR3 length is 14 residues. The CDR3 nucleotides read TGTGCCAGCAGTTCCATCGACAGGAACTATGGCTACACCTTC. It specifies CASSSIDRNYGYTF.

This clonotype came up a few times. The chain uses TRBV12-3 or TRBV12-4 and TRBJ2-4; D could derive from TRBD1 or TRBD2 (6 bases each). The CDR3 totals 15 residues. V dropped 6 bases and J dropped 0 bases, with 12 bases sitting between them. The CDR3 protein is CASRGGLLAKNIQYF. CDR3 nucleotides: TGTGCCAGCAGGGGGGGCCTTTTAGCCAAAAACATTCAGTACTTC.

V is TRBV7-8 and J is TRBJ2-6; D remains unclear. The CDR3 consists of 15 residues. Germline lookup yields CDR1 SGHVS and CDR2 FQNEAQ. V dropped 5 bases and J dropped 7 bases, with 15 bases sitting between them. CDR3 in amino acids: CASSPRTSRANVLTF. The CDR3 region has the DNA TGTGCCAGCAGCCCAAGGACCTCGCGAGCCAACGTCCTGACTTTC.

This sequence joins TRBV2 and TRBJ1-5; TRBD1 might be the D (6 bases). This CDR3 comprises 15 residues. Per germline, CDR1 SNHLY and CDR2 FYNNEI. Trimming cost V 6 bases and J 7 bases, with 19 bases left between them. CDR3 residues: CASSPSGGAGQPQHF. CDR3 bases: TGTGCCAGCAGCCCCTCGGGGGGGGCAGGCCAGCCCCAGCATTTT.

This clonotype was counted between two and nine times. The chain carries TRBV3-1 and TRBJ1-2, with 9 bases identical to TRBD1. Germline CDR1 is LGHDT and CDR2 is YNNKEL (reference sequence). CDR3 length: 15 residues. The trim removed 6 bases at V and 2 bases at J, leaving 7 bases unmatched. Here the CDR3 reads CASRLTGTGNYGYTF. Here the CDR3 DNA reads TGTGCCAGCAGGTTAACCGGGACAGGGAACTATGGCTACACCTTC.

This clonotype was picked up many times. The CDR3 protein is CASHPGVNTEAFF. As DNA, the CDR3 is TGTGCCAGCCACCCGGGGGTAAACACTGAAGCTTTCTTT. The J gene is TRBJ1-1, the V gene TRBV7-2, with D perhaps TRBD1 (5 bases). The length of the CDR3 is 13 residues. The V gene's germline CDR1 is SGHTA and CDR2 FQGNSA. Between the trimmed V and J ends, which lost 8 bases and 2 bases, there was a span of 12 bases.

At least ten counts were recorded for this clonotype. V is TRBV5-1 and J is TRBJ2-7; D gene uncertain. There are 14 residues in the CDR3. Trimming shortened V by 0 bases and J by 0 bases, and 7 bases separated the two germline ends. CDR1 and CDR2 (germline): SGHRS, YFSETQ. The CDR3: CASSLEPGSYEQYV. In nucleotides, the CDR3 is TGCGCCAGCAGCTTGGAACCGGGCTCCTACGAGCAGTACGTC.

This clonotype appeared a few times. This chain uses TRBV5-1 with TRBJ2-2; maybe TRBD1 (5 bases). The ends were cut back, 4 bases at V and 3 bases at J, with 10 bases in the middle. This CDR3 has 14 amino acids. CDR1 is SGHRS and CDR2 is YFSETQ in the germline V gene. The CDR3 region is CASSRVGDTGELFF. In DNA, the CDR3 is TGCGCCAGCAGCCGTGTAGGGGACACCGGGGAGCTGTTTTTT. The full variable domain, rest sourced from reference TRBV5-1 and TRBJ2-2, is KAGVTQTPRYLIKTRGQQVTLSCSPISGHRSVSWYQQTPGQGLQFLFEYFSETQRNKGNFPGRFSGRQFSNSRSEMNVSTLELGDSALYLCASSRVGDTGELFFGEGSRLTVL.

This clonotype was detected many times. The chain recombines TRBV6-5 with TRBJ1-2; 7 bases agree with TRBD1. With 7 bases clipped from V and 8 bases from J, the junction kept 7 bases outside the gene matches. The CDR3 length is 12 residues. Germline CDR1 and CDR2: MNHEY and SVGAGI. CDR3 DNA: TGTGCCAGCACCTCCAGGGGGTCGGGCTACACCTTC. Its protein is CASTSRGSGYTF.

Note on this clonotype: At one end the junction does not follow the germline gene, possibly because of a read error. The chain recombines TRBV12-3 or TRBV12-4 with TRBJ2-1; 11 nucleotides line up with TRBD2. The CDR3 consists of 15 residues. The CDR3 region has the DNA TGTGCCGGCAGTTCAGGACTAGCGGGTTATAATGAGCAGTTCTTC. Translation: CAGSSGLAGYNEQFF.

The rearrangement joins TRBV5-6 to TRBJ1-5; D is perhaps TRBD1 (5 bases). Germline lookup yields CDR1 SGHDT and CDR2 YYEEEE. The CDR3 is made up of 15 amino acids. The ends were cut back, 1 base at V and 5 bases at J, with 13 bases in the middle. The CDR3 loop is CASSLYAGRDQPQHF. The CDR3 nucleotides are TGTGCCAGCAGCTTGTACGCAGGGAGAGATCAGCCCCAGCATTTT.

This clonotype was observed a few times. V gene TRBV7-2 combines with J gene TRBJ2-7; no clear D. V was clipped by 0 bases and J by 0 bases, with 6 bases between them. The germline gives CDR1 SGHTA, CDR2 FQGNSA. This CDR3 region has 14 residues. CDR3 in amino acids: CASSLAHSSYEQYF. CDR3 coding DNA: TGTGCCAGCAGCTTAGCTCATAGCTCCTACGAGCAGTACTTC.

This clonotype was counted at least ten times. The chain employs TRBV10-3 and TRBJ2-3; D gene ambiguous. Germline V CDR1 and CDR2: ENHRY, SYGVKD. V shed 5 bases and J shed 4 bases, with 13 bases lying between them. The CDR3 is 14 amino acids. CDR3 nucleotides: TGTGCCATCAGTAATACCCCGGACGCAGATACGCAGTATTTT. Translating it yields CAISNTPDADTQYF.

The V and J genes are TRBV29-1 and TRBJ1-1, with no clear D. Germline V CDR1 and CDR2: SQVTM, ANQGSEA. This CDR3 contains 12 residues. V lost 4 bases to trimming and J lost 0 bases, with 6 bases between them. The CDR3 DNA sequence: TGCAGCGTTGCCCAGTTGAACACTGAAGCTTTCTTT. Amino acid sequence: CSVAQLNTEAFF.

This clonotype was detected many times. The chain employs TRBV15 and TRBJ2-2; the match to TRBD1 covers 8 bases. The CDR3 contains 14 residues. V shed 2 bases, J shed 6 bases, and the junction held 2 bases outside the gene matches. CDR1 is LNHNV, CDR2 YYDKDF, per germline (reference sequence). CDR3 nucleotides: TGTGCCACCAGCAGAAACAGGGGGTCCGGGGAGCTGTTTTTT. Translating it yields CATSRNRGSGELFF. Drawing the rest from reference TRBV15 and TRBJ2-2, the complete variable domain is DAMVIQNPRYQVTQFGKPVTLSCSQTLNHNVMYWYQQKSSQAPKLLFHYYDKDFNNEADTPDNFQSRRPNTSFCFLDIRSPGLGDTAMYLCATSRNRGSGELFFGEGSRLTVL.